This TCR beta chain was captured by sequencing in a study of blood T cell repertoires in COVID-19. Those who participated ranged in age from roughly 18 to 90 years and resided in about two dozen US areas. Participants' reported clinical history set cohort assignment. Two consecutive negative NP/OP PCR tests, clearance, or resolved symptoms defined Cohort 3 recovery. Sequenced by immunoSEQ multiplex PCR; TCRdb stores in-frame clones only, minus some. The table records some 320,000 clones, 90% of them present only once. Germline CDR1 is SGHRS and CDR2 is YFSETQ. The CDR3 loop spans 13 amino acids. Trimming cost V 2 bases and J 5 bases, with 9 bases left between them.

This clonotype was sampled from a man aged 55 to 70 who had recovered from COVID-19. Sample: PBMCs or T cells enriched from blood (not recorded which). The rearrangement joins TRBV5-1 to TRBJ2-3; no definite D call. The CDR3, as DNA: TGCGCCAGCAGCTTTGTTCTAGGAGATACGCAGTATTTT. It yields the protein CASSFVLGDTQYF.